The clone carrying this TCR beta chain was detected once. Its antigen remains unidentified. A read error may produce the germline difference seen at one junction end. This CDR3 spans 12 amino acids. The V gene's germline CDR1 is SEHNR and CDR2 FQNEAQ (reference sequence). Caucasian, healthy and from Russia, the donors were aged between about 6 and 90. Donors each provided about 9.5 milliliters of peripheral blood. Then a second PCR, running about 6 to 12 cycles, was carried out with a sample-barcoded 5' primer and a J-beta primer mix. TCRdb redid the calling of the 5' RACE reads with MiXCR, one entry per CDR3 protein. This table holds about 1.8 million distinct CDR3 sequences, roughly 49% found once. This entry comes from a study of blood T cells in healthy people across ages. Study outcomes and limitations: TCR beta diversity correlated strongly with naive T cell percentage. It was not known whether donors were CMV positive (a possible confounder of expanded clonotype changes).

The receptor comes from a woman between 35 and 50 years old in good health. The specimen sequenced was blood. The rearrangement links TRBV7-9 to TRBJ1-1; D might be TRBD1 (6 bases). The CDR3 protein is CAGSLQGSEAFF. The CDR3 DNA is TGTGCCGGCAGCTTACAGGGTTCTGAAGCTTTCTTT.